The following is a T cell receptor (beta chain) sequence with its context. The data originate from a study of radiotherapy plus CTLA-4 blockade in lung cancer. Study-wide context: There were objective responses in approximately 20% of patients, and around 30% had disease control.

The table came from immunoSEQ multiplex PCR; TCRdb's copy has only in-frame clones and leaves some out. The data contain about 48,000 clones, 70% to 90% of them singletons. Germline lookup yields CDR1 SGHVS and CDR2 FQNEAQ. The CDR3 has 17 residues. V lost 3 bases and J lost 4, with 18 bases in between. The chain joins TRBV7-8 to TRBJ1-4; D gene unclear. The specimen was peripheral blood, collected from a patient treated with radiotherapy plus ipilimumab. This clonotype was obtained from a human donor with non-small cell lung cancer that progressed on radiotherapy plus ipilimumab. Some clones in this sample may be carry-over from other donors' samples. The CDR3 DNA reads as TGTGCCAGCAGCTTCGGTCCGGCTGGGCTATTTAATGAAAAACTGTTTTTT. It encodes CASSFGPAGLFNEKLFF. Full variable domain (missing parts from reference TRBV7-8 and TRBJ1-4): GAGVSQSPRYKVAKRGQDVALRCDPISGHVSLFWYQQALGQGPEFLTYFQNEAQLDKSGLPSDRFFAERPEGSVSTLKIQRTQQEDSAVYLCASSFGPAGLFNEKLFFGSGTQLSVL.